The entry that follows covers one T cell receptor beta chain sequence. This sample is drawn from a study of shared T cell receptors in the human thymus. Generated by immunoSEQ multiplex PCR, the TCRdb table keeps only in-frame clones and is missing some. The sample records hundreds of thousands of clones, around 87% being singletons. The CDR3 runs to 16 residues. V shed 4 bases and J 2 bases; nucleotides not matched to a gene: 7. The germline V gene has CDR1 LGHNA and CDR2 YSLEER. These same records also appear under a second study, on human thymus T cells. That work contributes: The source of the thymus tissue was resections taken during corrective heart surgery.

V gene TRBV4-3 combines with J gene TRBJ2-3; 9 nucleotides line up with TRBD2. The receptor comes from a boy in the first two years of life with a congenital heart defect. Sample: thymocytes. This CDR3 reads CASSPLAGGFTDTQYF. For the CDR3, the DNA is TGCGCCAGCAGCCCCCTGGCGGGGGGGTTCACAGATACGCAGTATTTT.